One sample yielded the 22 T cell receptor beta chains listed below, sequenced in a study of blood T cells in healthy people across ages. Next came a second PCR, run for about 7 to 12 cycles, which used a sample-barcoded 5' primer along with a J-beta primer mix. MiXCR, applied by TCRdb to the 5' RACE reads, yields one record per CDR3 protein. The data contain 750,000 or so distinct CDR3 sequences, roughly 25% of them singletons. These data were also filed under a second study, of T cells of mothers and their children.

Sequenced input: blood. The origin of the receptors is a boy younger than 18 in good health.

The V gene is TRBV20-1, the J gene TRBJ1-2; the D is unclear. The CDR3 is 13 residues long. Trimming stripped 6 bases from V and 4 bases from J, with 15 bases between. The germline gives CDR1 DFQATT, CDR2 SNEGSKA (reference sequence). CDR3 protein: CSALTGSTYGYTF. CDR3 in DNA: TGCAGTGCGTTGACCGGGTCCACCTATGGCTACACCTTC.

The gene calls are TRBV6-5 and TRBJ2-4; D is uncertain. Trimming pared 7 bases from V and 7 bases from J, leaving 17 bases between. The CDR3 runs to 14 residues. Germline CDR1 MNHEY, CDR2 SVGAGI. CDR3 in DNA: TGTGCCAGCAAAGGTTTAGGCGATAGGAACATTCAGTACTTC. Residues: CASKGLGDRNIQYF.

About this clonotype: At one boundary the junction diverges from the germline segment, which might be a read error. In nucleotides, the CDR3 is TGTGCCACCGGCAGGCCCGTGGTGGAGACCCAGTACTTC. Amino acids: CATGRPVVETQYF. V is TRBV15 and J is TRBJ2-5, with D uncertain. The length of the CDR3 is 13 residues. The V gene's germline CDR1 is LNHNV and CDR2 YYDKDF (reference sequence).

This chain links TRBV2 with TRBJ2-5, with 10 bases lining up with TRBD2. V lost 6 bases to trimming and J lost 1 base; unmatched junction nucleotides: 5. From germline, CDR1 is SNHLY and CDR2 FYNNEI. The CDR3 covers 15 residues. The CDR3 protein is CASRDGTSAQETQYF. The DNA for the CDR3 is TGTGCCAGCAGGGACGGGACTAGCGCCCAAGAGACCCAGTACTTC.

The chain has TRBV10-3 and TRBJ2-7; D could derive from TRBD1 or TRBD2 (5 bases each). From germline, CDR1 is ENHRY and CDR2 SYGVKD. The V end lost 11 bases, the J end lost 4 bases, and 21 bases lay between the germline ends. This CDR3 contains 14 residues. CDR3 protein: CAHGHGNEGYEQYF. In DNA form, the CDR3 reads TGTGCCCATGGACATGGGAACGAGGGTTACGAGCAGTACTTC.

The rearrangement links TRBV7-9 to TRBJ2-1; a weak D match, TRBD2 (7 bases). Germline V gene sequence: CDR1 SEHNR, CDR2 FQNEAQ (reference sequence). The CDR3 has 15 residues. Trimming left V 4 bases short and J 7 bases short, with 17 bases between. The CDR3 region is CASSSPVGGTNEQFF. The CDR3 bases are TGTGCCAGCAGCTCGCCGGTCGGGGGGACAAATGAGCAGTTCTTC. Drawing the rest from reference TRBV7-9 and TRBJ2-1, the complete variable domain is DTGVSQNPRHKITKRGQNVTFRCDPISEHNRLYWYRQTLGQGPEFLTYFQNEAQLEKSRLLSDRFSAERPKGSFSTLEIQRTEQGDSAMYLCASSSPVGGTNEQFFGPGTRLTVL.

V and J are TRBV7-8 and TRBJ1-3; D is unresolved. Deletions cut 3 bases from V and 0 bases from J, with 15 bases between. In germline, CDR1 is SGHVS, CDR2 FQNEAQ. The CDR3 length is 17 residues. The chain's CDR3 is CASSLGMGTHSGNTIYF. The CDR3 bases are TGTGCCAGCAGCTTGGGTATGGGAACTCACTCTGGAAACACCATATATTTT.

With regard to this clonotype: A much more abundant neighbour one base away suggests this may be a read error. This sequence joins TRBV9 and TRBJ2-3, with TRBD1 as a possible D gene (5 bases). CDR3 length equals 15 residues. The V end was cut by 4 bases, the J end by 2 bases, with 14 bases between. Per the germline V gene, CDR1 is SGDLS and CDR2 is YYNGEE. The chain's CDR3 is CASSRQSSTTDTQYF. In nucleotides, the CDR3 is TGTGCCAGCAGCCGACAGTCGTCTACCACAGATACGCAGTATTTT.

This clonotype was observed a few times. The chain combines TRBV4-3 with TRBJ2-5; either TRBD1 or TRBD2 may fit D (6 bases each). V was cut by 5 bases and J by 7 bases, with 20 bases left in between. The CDR3 has 15 amino acids. Germline V CDR1 and CDR2: LGHNA, YSLEER. The chain's CDR3 is CASSTRTGGGWTQYF. CDR3 bases: TGCGCCAGCAGCACCCGGACCGGGGGCGGATGGACCCAGTACTTC.

V is TRBV7-9 and J is TRBJ2-3; 7 bases match TRBD2. The germline gives CDR1 SEHNR, CDR2 FQNEAQ (reference sequence). The CDR3 length is 16 residues. The junction had 10 bases not matched to a gene; V was cut back by 4 bases and J by 3 bases. CDR3 region: CASSSVSGPITDTQYF. In DNA form, the CDR3 reads TGTGCCAGCAGCTCCGTTAGCGGGCCTATTACAGATACGCAGTATTTT.

The gene calls are TRBV11-2 and TRBJ2-1; D uncertain. V lost 1 base to trimming and J lost 6 bases, with 7 bases between them. The CDR3 contains 13 residues. CDR1 and CDR2 (germline): SGHAT, FQNNGV. The CDR3 DNA follows: TGTGCCAGCAGCTTAGGTGTAGTCAATGAGCAGTTCTTC. Its protein is CASSLGVVNEQFF. Variable domain in full (rest from reference TRBV11-2 and TRBJ2-1): EAGVAQSPRYKIIEKRQSVAFWCNPISGHATLYWYQQILGQGPKLLIQFQNNGVVDDSQLPKDRFSAERLKGVDSTLKIQPAKLEDSAVYLCASSLGVVNEQFFGPGTRLTVL.

In this sample, this clonotype turned up a few times. The J gene is TRBJ1-4, the V gene TRBV13; tentatively, D is TRBD1 (6 bases). The CDR3 runs 16 residues. CDR1 and CDR2 (germline): PRHDT, FYEKMQ (reference sequence). V was clipped by 6 bases and J by 6 bases, with 20 bases between them. The CDR3 sequence is CASSYASGTTHEKLFF. The CDR3 DNA reads TGTGCCAGCAGTTACGCCTCCGGGACAACCCATGAAAAACTGTTTTTT. Variable domain in full (rest from reference TRBV13 and TRBJ1-4): AAGVIQSPRHLIKEKRETATLKCYPIPRHDTVYWYQQGPGQDPQFLISFYEKMQSDKGSIPDRFSAQQFSDYHSELNMSSLELGDSALYFCASSYASGTTHEKLFFGSGTQLSVL.

This CDR3 is CASSQGGEGQQFF. The CDR3 bases are TGTGCCAGCAGCCAAGGGGGAGAGGGTCAGCAGTTCTTC. The rearrangement links TRBV4-2 to TRBJ2-5; the D gene is possibly TRBD2 (5 bases). The DNA end lines up better with TRBJ2-1; the J call may be wrong. This CDR3 spans 13 amino acids. The germline CDR1 and CDR2 sequences are LGHNA and YNFKEQ.

In its sample, this clonotype was seen a few times. The chain recombines TRBV29-1 with TRBJ1-1, with D tentatively TRBD1 (6 bases). Germline CDR1 reads SQVTM; CDR2 reads ANQGSEA. CDR3 length: 13 amino acids. The V gene lost 6 bases and the J gene lost 4 bases, with 15 bases spanning the gap. The CDR3 reads CSVAQGFGTEAFF. The CDR3 coding sequence is TGCAGCGTGGCACAGGGATTTGGCACTGAAGCTTTCTTT.

This chain joins TRBV11-2 and TRBJ2-7, with 8 bases matching TRBD2. V gave up 4 bases and J gave up 2 bases; unmatched junction bases: 13. CDR3 length: 17 amino acids. Germline V CDR1 and CDR2: SGHAT, FQNNGV. The CDR3 DNA follows: TGTGCCAGCAGCTCGGGGGGGAAGGTAACAGAAACCTACGAGCAGTACTTC. It is translated as CASSSGGKVTETYEQYF.

This clonotype was seen a few times. CDR3 sequence reads: CASSLRGQSYNEQFF. The CDR3, as DNA: TGTGCCAGCAGCTTGAGGGGCCAGTCCTACAATGAGCAGTTCTTC. The chain employs TRBV11-3 and TRBJ2-1; D possibly uses TRBD1 or TRBD2 (5 bases each). CDR3 length equals 15 residues. Germline values: CDR1 SGHNT, CDR2 YENEEA. The V end lost 3 bases, the J end lost 1 base, and 10 bases lay between the germline ends. The full variable domain, its missing parts supplied by reference TRBV11-3 and TRBJ2-1, is EAGVVQSPRYKIIEKKQPVAFWCNPISGHNTLYWYLQNLGQGPELLIRYENEEAVDDSQLPKDRFSAERLKGVDSTLKIQPAELGDSAVYLCASSLRGQSYNEQFFGPGTRLTVL.

V gene TRBV20-1 combines with J gene TRBJ1-5; the D gene is possibly TRBD1 (5 bases). The CDR3 consists of 15 residues. Germline V gives CDR1 DFQATT, CDR2 SNEGSKA (reference sequence). V was pared by 1 base and J by 1 base, with 11 bases between. The CDR3 bases are TGCAGTGCTAGAGGAACAGGTGTGAGCAATCAGCCCCAGCATTTT. It codes for CSARGTGVSNQPQHF.

This clonotype was seen a single time. This chain connects TRBV20-1 to TRBJ2-2; 9 positions match TRBD2. This CDR3 is built from 15 residues. The germline V gene has CDR1 DFQATT and CDR2 SNEGSKA (reference sequence). The V segment lost 2 bases and the J segment 3 bases; nucleotides outside the gene matches: 4. The CDR3 reads CSARSIAGDTGELFF. In DNA form, the CDR3 reads TGCAGTGCTAGATCTATAGCGGGAGACACCGGGGAGCTGTTTTTT.

The rearrangement joins TRBV19 to TRBJ1-2, with D perhaps TRBD1 (5 bases). CDR3 length: 13 residues. CDR1 LNHDA and CDR2 SQIVND come from the germline V gene (reference sequence). V was cut by 3 bases and J by 4 bases, with 9 bases left in between. This chain's CDR3 is CASSIDSAYGYTF. CDR3 sequence (DNA): TGTGCCAGTAGTATCGACAGCGCCTATGGCTACACCTTC.

This chain joins TRBV7-6 and TRBJ2-7, with TRBD2 matching over 12 bases. The CDR3 runs to 18 residues. Germline trimming cut 1 base from V and 5 bases from J; bases unmatched to any gene: 12. Germline loops: CDR1 SGHVS, CDR2 FNYEAQ. The CDR3 loop reads CASSLEQATSGSFHEQYF. The DNA for the CDR3 is TGTGCCAGCAGCTTAGAGCAAGCGACTAGCGGGAGTTTCCACGAGCAGTACTTC.

This clonotype was seen a handful of times. The V call is TRBV7-3, the J call TRBJ2-1, with a weak D call TRBD1 (5 bases). The CDR3 is 13 residues long. The ends were cut back, 2 bases at V and 10 bases at J, with 12 bases in the middle. Germline V CDR1 and CDR2: SGHTA, FQGTGA. The CDR3 spells CASSLLKGREQFF. CDR3 nucleotides: TGTGCCAGCAGCTTATTAAAGGGGCGGGAGCAGTTCTTC.

The V and J genes are TRBV3-1 and TRBJ2-7; 8 nucleotides match TRBD1. Germline values: CDR1 LGHDT, CDR2 YNNKEL (reference sequence). CDR3 size: 13 residues. Germline trimming cut 6 bases from V and 7 bases from J; bases unmatched to any gene: 8. CDR3 protein: CASSTTRGQEQYF. The CDR3 nucleotides read TGTGCCAGCAGTACCACCAGGGGGCAAGAGCAGTACTTC.